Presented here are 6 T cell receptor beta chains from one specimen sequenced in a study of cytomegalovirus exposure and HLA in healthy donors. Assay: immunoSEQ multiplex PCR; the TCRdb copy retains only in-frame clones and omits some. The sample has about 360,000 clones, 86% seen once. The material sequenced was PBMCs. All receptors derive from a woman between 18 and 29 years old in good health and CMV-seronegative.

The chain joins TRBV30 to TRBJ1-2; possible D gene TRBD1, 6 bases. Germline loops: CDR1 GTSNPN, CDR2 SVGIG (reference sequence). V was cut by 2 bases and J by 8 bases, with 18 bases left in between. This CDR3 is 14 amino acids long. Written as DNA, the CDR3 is TGTGCCTGGAGTAGCGGCAGGGGTACGAGCGGCTACACCTTC. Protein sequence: CAWSSGRGTSGYTF.

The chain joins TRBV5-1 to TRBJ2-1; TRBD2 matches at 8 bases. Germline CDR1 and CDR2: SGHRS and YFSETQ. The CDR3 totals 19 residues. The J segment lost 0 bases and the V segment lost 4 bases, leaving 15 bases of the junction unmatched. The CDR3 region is CASSPKAGASLSSYNEQFF. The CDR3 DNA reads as TGCGCCAGCAGCCCAAAAGCGGGAGCCTCCCTTAGCTCCTACAATGAGCAGTTCTTC.

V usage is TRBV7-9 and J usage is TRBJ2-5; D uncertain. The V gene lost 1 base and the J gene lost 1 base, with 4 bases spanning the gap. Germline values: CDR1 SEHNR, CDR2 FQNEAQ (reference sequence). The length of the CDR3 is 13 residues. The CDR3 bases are TGTGCCAGCAGCTTAGGGCTCCAAGAGACCCAGTACTTC. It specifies CASSLGLQETQYF. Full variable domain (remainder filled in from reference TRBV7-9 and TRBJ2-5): DTGVSQNPRHKITKRGQNVTFRCDPISEHNRLYWYRQTLGQGPEFLTYFQNEAQLEKSRLLSDRFSAERPKGSFSTLEIQRTEQGDSAMYLCASSLGLQETQYFGPGTRLLVL.

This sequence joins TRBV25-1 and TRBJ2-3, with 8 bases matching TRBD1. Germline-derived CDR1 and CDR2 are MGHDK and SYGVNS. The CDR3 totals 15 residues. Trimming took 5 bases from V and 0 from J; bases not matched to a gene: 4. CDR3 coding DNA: TGTGCCAGCAGTCGGACAGGGAGGAGCACAGATACGCAGTATTTT. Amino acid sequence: CASSRTGRSTDTQYF.

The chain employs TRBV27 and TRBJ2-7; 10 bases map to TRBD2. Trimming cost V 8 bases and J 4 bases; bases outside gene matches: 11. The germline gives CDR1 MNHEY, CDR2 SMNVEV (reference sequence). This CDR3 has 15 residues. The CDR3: CASSYRGSGRYEQYF. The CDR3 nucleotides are TGTGCCAGCTCCTACCGAGGTAGCGGGAGGTACGAGCAGTACTTC.

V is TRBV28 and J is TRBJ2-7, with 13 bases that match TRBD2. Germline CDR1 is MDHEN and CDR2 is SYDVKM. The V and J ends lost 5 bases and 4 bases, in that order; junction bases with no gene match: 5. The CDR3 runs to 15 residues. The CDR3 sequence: CASSPRTSGSYEQYF. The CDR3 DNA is TGTGCCAGCAGTCCACGGACTAGCGGGAGTTACGAGCAGTACTTC.